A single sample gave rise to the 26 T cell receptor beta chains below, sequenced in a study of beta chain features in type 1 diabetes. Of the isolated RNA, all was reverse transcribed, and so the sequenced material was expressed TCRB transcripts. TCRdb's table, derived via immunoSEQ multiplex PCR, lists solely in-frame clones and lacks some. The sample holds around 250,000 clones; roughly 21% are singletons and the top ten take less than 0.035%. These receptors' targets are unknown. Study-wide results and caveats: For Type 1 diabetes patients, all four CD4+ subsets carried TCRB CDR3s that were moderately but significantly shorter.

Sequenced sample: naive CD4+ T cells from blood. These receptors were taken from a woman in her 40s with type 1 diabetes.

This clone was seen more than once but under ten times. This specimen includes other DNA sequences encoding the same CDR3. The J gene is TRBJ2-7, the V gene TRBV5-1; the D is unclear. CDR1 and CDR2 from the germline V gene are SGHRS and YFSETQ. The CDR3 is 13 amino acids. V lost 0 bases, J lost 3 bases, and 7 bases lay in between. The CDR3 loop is CASSLVGGYEQYF. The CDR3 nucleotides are TGCGCCAGCAGCTTGGTTGGCGGCTACGAGCAGTACTTC.

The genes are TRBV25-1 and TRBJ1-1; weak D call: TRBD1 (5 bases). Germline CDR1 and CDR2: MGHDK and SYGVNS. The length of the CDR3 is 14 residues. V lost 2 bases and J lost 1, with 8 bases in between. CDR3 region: CASSERQPNTEAFF. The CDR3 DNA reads TGTGCCAGCAGTGAAAGACAGCCGAACACTGAAGCTTTCTTT.

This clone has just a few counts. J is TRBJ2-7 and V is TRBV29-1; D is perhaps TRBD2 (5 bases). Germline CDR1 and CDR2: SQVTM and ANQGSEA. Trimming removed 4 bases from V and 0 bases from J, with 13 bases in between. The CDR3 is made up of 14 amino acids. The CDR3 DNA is TGCAGCGTTGGTGGTTCCCGGGGCTCCTACGAGCAGTACTTC. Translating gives CSVGGSRGSYEQYF.

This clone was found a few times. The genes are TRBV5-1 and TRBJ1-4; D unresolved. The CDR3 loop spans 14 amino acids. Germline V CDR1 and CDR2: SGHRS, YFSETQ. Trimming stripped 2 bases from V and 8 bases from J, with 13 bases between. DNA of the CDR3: TGCGCCAGCAGCTTAAGAGAGTTTTCCGAAAAACTGTTTTTT. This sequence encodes CASSLREFSEKLFF.

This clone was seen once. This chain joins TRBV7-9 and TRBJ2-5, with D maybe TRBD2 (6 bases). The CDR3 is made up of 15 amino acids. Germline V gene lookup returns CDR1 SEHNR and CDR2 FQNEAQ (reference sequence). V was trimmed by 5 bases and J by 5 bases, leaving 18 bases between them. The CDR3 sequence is CASSTTGSRGETQYF. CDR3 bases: TGTGCCAGCAGCACTACCGGGTCCCGGGGGGAGACCCAGTACTTC. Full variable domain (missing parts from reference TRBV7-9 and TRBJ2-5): DTGVSQNPRHKITKRGQNVTFRCDPISEHNRLYWYRQTLGQGPEFLTYFQNEAQLEKSRLLSDRFSAERPKGSFSTLEIQRTEQGDSAMYLCASSTTGSRGETQYFGPGTRLLVL.

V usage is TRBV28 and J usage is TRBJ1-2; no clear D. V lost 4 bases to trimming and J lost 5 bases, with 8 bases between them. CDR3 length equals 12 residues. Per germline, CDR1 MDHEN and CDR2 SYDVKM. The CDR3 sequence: CASSSLEYGYTF. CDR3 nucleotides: TGTGCCAGCAGTTCATTAGAGTATGGCTACACCTTC.

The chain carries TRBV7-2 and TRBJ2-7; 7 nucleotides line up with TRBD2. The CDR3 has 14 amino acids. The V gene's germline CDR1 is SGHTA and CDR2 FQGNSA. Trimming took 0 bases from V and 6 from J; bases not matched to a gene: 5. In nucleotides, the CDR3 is TGTGCCAGCAGCTTAGCCCGAGGGAGGGTCGAGCAGTACTTC. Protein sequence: CASSLARGRVEQYF.

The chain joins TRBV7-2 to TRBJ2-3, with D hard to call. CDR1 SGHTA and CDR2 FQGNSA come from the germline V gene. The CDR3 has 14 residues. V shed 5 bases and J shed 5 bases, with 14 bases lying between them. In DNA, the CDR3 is TGTGCCAGCAGCCCCCGGCGGAACGAAGATACGCAGTATTTT. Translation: CASSPRRNEDTQYF.

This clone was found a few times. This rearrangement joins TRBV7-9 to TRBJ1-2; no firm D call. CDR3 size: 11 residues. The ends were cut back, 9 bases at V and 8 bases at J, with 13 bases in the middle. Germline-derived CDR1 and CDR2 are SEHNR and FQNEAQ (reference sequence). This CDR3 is CASTPSGGYTF. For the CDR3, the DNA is TGTGCCAGTACCCCATCGGGGGGCTACACCTTC.

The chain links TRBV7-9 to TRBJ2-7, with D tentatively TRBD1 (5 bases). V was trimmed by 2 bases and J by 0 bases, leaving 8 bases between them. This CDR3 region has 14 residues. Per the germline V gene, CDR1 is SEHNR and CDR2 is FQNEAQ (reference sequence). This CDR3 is CASSLQGLSYEQYF. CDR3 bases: TGTGCCAGCAGCTTACAGGGCCTCTCCTACGAGCAGTACTTC.

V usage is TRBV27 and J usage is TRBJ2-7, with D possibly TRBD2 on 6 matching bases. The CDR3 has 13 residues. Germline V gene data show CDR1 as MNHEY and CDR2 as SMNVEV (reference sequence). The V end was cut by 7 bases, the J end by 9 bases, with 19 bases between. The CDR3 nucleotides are TGTGCCAGCACCCAAACTCCGGGACTTACGCAGTACTTC. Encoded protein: CASTQTPGLTQYF.

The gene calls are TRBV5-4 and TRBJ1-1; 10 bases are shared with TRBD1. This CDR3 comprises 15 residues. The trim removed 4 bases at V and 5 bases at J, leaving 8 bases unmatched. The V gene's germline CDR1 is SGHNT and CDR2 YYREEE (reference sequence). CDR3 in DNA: TGTGCCAGCAGCAGTCCGGGACAGGGGCATACTGAAGCTTTCTTT. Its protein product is CASSSPGQGHTEAFF.

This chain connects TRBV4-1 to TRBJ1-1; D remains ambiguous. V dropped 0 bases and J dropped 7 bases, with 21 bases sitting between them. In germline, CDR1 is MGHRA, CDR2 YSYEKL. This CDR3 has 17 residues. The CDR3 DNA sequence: TGCGCCAGCAGCCAAGATCGGGGAGCGAGTCTGGAGAGTGAAGCTTTCTTT. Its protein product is CASSQDRGASLESEAFF.

This chain's CDR3 is CASSPGSSGEQFF. Written as DNA, the CDR3 is TGTGCCAGCAGCCCCGGAAGTTCGGGGGAGCAGTTCTTC. This sequence joins TRBV7-9 and TRBJ2-1; weak D call: TRBD2 (5 bases). From germline, CDR1 is SEHNR and CDR2 FQNEAQ (reference sequence). The CDR3 sequence is 13 residues long. Trimming removed 5 bases from V and 10 bases from J, with 15 bases in between. Together with reference TRBV7-9 and TRBJ2-1, the CDR3 gives the full variable domain: DTGVSQNPRHKITKRGQNVTFRCDPISEHNRLYWYRQTLGQGPEFLTYFQNEAQLEKSRLLSDRFSAERPKGSFSTLEIQRTEQGDSAMYLCASSPGSSGEQFFGPGTRLTVL.

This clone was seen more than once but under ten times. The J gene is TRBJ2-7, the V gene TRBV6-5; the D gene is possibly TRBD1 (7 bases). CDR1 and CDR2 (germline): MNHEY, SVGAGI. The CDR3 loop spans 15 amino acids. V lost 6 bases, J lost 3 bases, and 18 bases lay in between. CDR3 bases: TGTGCCAGCAGAAACACAGGGGAGGTTGACTACGAGCAGTACTTC. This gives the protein CASRNTGEVDYEQYF.

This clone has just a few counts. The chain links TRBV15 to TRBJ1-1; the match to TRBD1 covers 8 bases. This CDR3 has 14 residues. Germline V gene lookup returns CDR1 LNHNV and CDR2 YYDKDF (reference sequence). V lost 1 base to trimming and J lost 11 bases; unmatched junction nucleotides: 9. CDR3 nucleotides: TGTGCCACCAGCAGAGGGACTGGACAGGGTAGGGCTTTCTTT. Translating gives CATSRGTGQGRAFF.

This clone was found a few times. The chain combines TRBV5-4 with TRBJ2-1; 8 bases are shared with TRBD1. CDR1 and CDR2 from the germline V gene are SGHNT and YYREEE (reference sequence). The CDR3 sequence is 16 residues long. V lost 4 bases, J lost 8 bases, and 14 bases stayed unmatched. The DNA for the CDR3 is TGTGCCAGCAGCCCCGGGGGTGCAGGGGGCATCGATGAGCAGTTCTTC. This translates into CASSPGGAGGIDEQFF.

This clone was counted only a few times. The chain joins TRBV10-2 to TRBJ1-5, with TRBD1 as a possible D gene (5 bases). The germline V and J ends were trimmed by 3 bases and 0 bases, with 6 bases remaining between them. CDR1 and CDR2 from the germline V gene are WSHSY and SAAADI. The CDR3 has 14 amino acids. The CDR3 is CASSDRVSNQPQHF. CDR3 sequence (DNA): TGCGCCAGCAGTGACAGGGTTAGCAATCAGCCCCAGCATTTT.

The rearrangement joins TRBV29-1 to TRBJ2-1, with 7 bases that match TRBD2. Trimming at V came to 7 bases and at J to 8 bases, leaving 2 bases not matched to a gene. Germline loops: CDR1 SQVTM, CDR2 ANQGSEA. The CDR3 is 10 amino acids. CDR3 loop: CSGGGYEQFF. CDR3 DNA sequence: TGCAGCGGGGGGGGTTATGAGCAGTTCTTC.

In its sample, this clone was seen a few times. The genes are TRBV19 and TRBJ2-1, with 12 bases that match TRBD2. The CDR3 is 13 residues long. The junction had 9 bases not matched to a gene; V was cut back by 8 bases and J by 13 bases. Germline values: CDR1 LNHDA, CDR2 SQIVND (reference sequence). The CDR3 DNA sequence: TGTGCCAGTTCCCTAGCGGGAGGGAGCCCTCAGTTCTTC. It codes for CASSLAGGSPQFF.

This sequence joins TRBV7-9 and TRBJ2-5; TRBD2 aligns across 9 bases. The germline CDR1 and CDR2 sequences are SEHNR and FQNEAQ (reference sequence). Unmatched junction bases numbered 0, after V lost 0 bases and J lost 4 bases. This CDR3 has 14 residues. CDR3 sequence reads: CASSLAAGGETQYF. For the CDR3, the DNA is TGTGCCAGCAGCTTAGCAGCGGGGGGAGAGACCCAGTACTTC.

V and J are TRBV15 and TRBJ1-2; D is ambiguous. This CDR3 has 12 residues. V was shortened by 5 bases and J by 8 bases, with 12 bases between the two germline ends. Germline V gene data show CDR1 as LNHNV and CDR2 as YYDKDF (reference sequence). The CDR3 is CATSGPAGGYTF. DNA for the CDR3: TGTGCCACCAGCGGTCCCGCGGGCGGCTACACCTTC.

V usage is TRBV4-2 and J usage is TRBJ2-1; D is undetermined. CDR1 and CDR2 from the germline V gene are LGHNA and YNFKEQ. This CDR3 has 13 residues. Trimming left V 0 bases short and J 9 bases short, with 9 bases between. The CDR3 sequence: CASSQEQLSEQFF. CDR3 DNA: TGTGCCAGCAGCCAAGAACAGCTAAGTGAGCAGTTCTTC.

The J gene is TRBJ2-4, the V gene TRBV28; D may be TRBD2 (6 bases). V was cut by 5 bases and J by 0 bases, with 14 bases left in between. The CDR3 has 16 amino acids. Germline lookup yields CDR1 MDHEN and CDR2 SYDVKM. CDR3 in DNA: TGTGCCAGCAGTCACCGGGACTTTCTAGCCAAAAACATTCAGTACTTC. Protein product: CASSHRDFLAKNIQYF.

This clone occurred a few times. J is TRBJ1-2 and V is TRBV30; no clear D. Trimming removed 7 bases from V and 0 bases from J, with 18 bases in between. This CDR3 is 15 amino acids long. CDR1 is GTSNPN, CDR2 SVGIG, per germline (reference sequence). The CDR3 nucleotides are TGTGCCTTAAAGGTAGAGACCGGAGCTAACTATGGCTACACCTTC. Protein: CALKVETGANYGYTF. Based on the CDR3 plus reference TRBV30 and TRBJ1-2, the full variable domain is SQTIHQWPATLVQPVGSPLSLECTVEGTSNPNLYWYRQAAGRGLQLLFYSVGIGQISSEVPQNLSASRPQDRQFILSSKKLLLSDSGFYLCALKVETGANYGYTFGSGTRLTVV.

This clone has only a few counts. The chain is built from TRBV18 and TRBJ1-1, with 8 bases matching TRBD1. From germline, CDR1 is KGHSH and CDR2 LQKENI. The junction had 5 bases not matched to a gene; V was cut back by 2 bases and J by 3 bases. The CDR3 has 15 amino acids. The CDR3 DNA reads TGTGCCAGCTCACCAGTCAGGGGGCGGGACACTGAAGCTTTCTTT. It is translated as CASSPVRGRDTEAFF.